The clone carrying this T cell receptor (beta chain) rates as medium-sized. As to time point: after trial treatment. Treatment described: LDRT plus nivolumab, ipilimumab, low-dose cyclophosphamide and aspirin (RACIN trial). The presence of advanced solid tumors lacking tumor-infiltrating lymphocytes characterized eligible patients. TRAV- and TRBV-specific primers were used for first-strand cDNA, which covered alpha and beta chains. With a V-primer adapter and a constant-region primer, TCRs were amplified for 20 PCR cycles. TCRdb analysed the reads with MiXCR anew, one entry per CDR3 protein. Of 30,000 or so distinct CDR3 sequences detected, about half appear once; the ten largest clones hold 4.5% to 6.5%. This sample is part of a study of low-dose radiotherapy and immunotherapy resistance in tumors. The sequenced sample was PBMCs, obtained after low-dose radiotherapy plus immunotherapy. This clonotype was obtained from a male donor with gallbladder cancer.

This CDR3 reads CATSSGSFDYTF. The CDR3, as DNA: TGTGCCACCAGCTCAGGCTCCTTTGACTACACCTTC. The chain has TRBV15 and TRBJ1-2; no firm D call. Deletions cut 5 bases from V and 10 bases from J, with 14 bases between. The CDR3 has 12 residues. The germline V gene has CDR1 LNHNV and CDR2 YYDKDF (reference sequence).